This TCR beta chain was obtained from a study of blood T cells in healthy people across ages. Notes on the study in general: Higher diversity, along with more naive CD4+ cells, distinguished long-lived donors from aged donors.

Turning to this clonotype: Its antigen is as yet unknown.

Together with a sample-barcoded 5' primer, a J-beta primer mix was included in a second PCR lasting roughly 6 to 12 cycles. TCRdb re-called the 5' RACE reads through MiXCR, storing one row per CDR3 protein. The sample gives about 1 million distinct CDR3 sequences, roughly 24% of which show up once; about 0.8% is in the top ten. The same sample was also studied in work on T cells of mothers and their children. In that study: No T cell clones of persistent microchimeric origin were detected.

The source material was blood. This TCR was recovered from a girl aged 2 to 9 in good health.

The CDR3 region is CASSQLPTGGKIWNEQFF. CDR3 coding DNA: TGTGCCAGCAGCCAATTGCCGACAGGGGGAAAGATTTGGAATGAGCAGTTCTTC. V usage is TRBV4-2 and J usage is TRBJ2-1; 9 bases agree with TRBD1. Germline V gives CDR1 LGHNA, CDR2 YNFKEQ. CDR3 length: 18 amino acids. The V segment lost 2 bases and the J segment 7 bases; nucleotides outside the gene matches: 15.